What follows are 17 T cell receptor beta chains derived from one specimen sequenced in a study of T cell responses to AZD1222 COVID-19 vaccine. Clones were read by immunoSEQ multiplex PCR, and TCRdb kept only the in-frame ones, dropping some. The data contain about 120,000 clones, around nine tenths of them singletons. Sequences were derived from peripheral blood, sampled 28 days after the second AZD1222 dose. These receptors came from an adult who received the AZD1222 COVID-19 vaccine.

This clone was seen only once. CDR3 region: CASSVTETSMGYTF. As DNA, the CDR3 is TGTGCCAGCAGTGTGACAGAAACTTCTATGGGCTACACCTTC. The genes are TRBV2 and TRBJ1-2, with a weak D call TRBD1 (5 bases). The CDR3 extends over 14 amino acids. V was clipped by 4 bases and J by 8 bases, with 17 bases between them. CDR1 is SNHLY and CDR2 is FYNNEI in the germline V gene.

In nucleotides, the CDR3 is TGTGCCAGCAGTACAAGCGGGAGTCACGAGCAGTACTTC. Translated: CASSTSGSHEQYF. This chain uses TRBV27 with TRBJ2-7; 8 bases are a match to TRBD2. Germline-derived CDR1 and CDR2 are MNHEY and SMNVEV (reference sequence). Germline trimming cut 5 bases from V and 5 bases from J; bases unmatched to any gene: 5. The CDR3 loop spans 13 amino acids.

The rearrangement joins TRBV29-1 to TRBJ2-1; D gene uncertain. Germline V CDR1 and CDR2: SQVTM, ANQGSEA. CDR3 length: 11 amino acids. V lost 7 bases and J lost 10, with 14 bases in between. The CDR3 DNA reads as TGCAGCGCTCCGACGGGCGGCGAGCAGTTCTTC. This sequence encodes CSAPTGGEQFF.

J is TRBJ1-2 and V is TRBV5-8; no clear D. Germline V gene sequence: CDR1 SGHTS, CDR2 YDEGEE. The CDR3 sequence is 12 residues long. Trimming left V 0 bases short and J 5 bases short, with 5 bases between. The CDR3 bases are TGTGCCAGCAGCTTGGCCGGGTATGGCTACACCTTC. It encodes CASSLAGYGYTF.

V gene TRBV27 combines with J gene TRBJ1-2, with D unresolved. Deletions cut 0 bases from V and 1 base from J, with 9 bases between. The CDR3 is made up of 15 amino acids. Germline CDR1 is MNHEY and CDR2 is SMNVEV (reference sequence). CDR3 DNA sequence: TGTGCCAGCAGTTTATCGTCTAGGTTTAACTATGGCTACACCTTC. Amino acids: CASSLSSRFNYGYTF.

The V gene is TRBV2, the J gene TRBJ2-7; TRBD1 matches at 7 bases. The V gene's germline CDR1 is SNHLY and CDR2 FYNNEI. The ends lost 8 bases at V and 3 bases at J; junction bases unmatched: 7. The CDR3 length is 13 residues. This CDR3 is CASFRDRNYEQYF. The DNA of the CDR3 is TGTGCCAGCTTCCGGGACAGAAACTACGAGCAGTACTTC.

The gene calls are TRBV10-2 and TRBJ2-7, with 7 bases aligning to TRBD2. Losses at the gene ends were 8 bases for V and 0 bases for J; bases not matched to a gene: 10. The CDR3 spans 15 residues. Germline CDR1 is WSHSY and CDR2 is SAAADI. Here the CDR3 DNA reads TGCGCCAGCCGCAGACTAGCCGCAAGCTCCTACGAGCAGTACTTC. This encodes CASRRLAASSYEQYF.

The rearrangement links TRBV28 to TRBJ2-7; D possibly corresponds to TRBD1 (5 bases). CDR3 length: 13 amino acids. V lost 6 bases, J lost 2 bases, and 11 bases lay in between. CDR1 MDHEN and CDR2 SYDVKM come from the germline V gene. CDR3 amino acids: CASRSTQAYEQYF. The DNA of the CDR3 is TGTGCCAGCAGGTCAACACAGGCCTACGAGCAGTACTTC.

The chain joins TRBV21-1 to TRBJ2-1. TRBV21-1 is designated a pseudogene. This CDR3 is built from 20 residues. Here the CDR3 reads CASSKALRTRLRTNYNEQFF. In DNA form, the CDR3 reads TGTGCCAGCAGCAAAGCGCTACGGACACGACTAAGGACAAACTACAATGAGCAGTTCTTC.

V is TRBV19 and J is TRBJ2-4, with 8 bases lining up with TRBD1. Germline V gene data show CDR1 as LNHDA and CDR2 as SQIVND (reference sequence). The CDR3 has 18 residues. V was clipped by 4 bases and J by 1 base; unmatched bases: 12. The CDR3 DNA is TGTGCCAGTAGTACCTTAATCCAGGGGGCAATGGCCAAAAACATTCAGTACTTC. Translated: CASSTLIQGAMAKNIQYF.

This clone was seen only once. The V call is TRBV28, the J call TRBJ1-1; D possibly corresponds to TRBD1 (6 bases). Germline V gene sequence: CDR1 MDHEN, CDR2 SYDVKM. Trimming removed 6 bases at V and 2 bases at J, with 13 bases between. The CDR3 extends over 14 amino acids. CDR3 nucleotide sequence: TGTGCCAGCAGACCGGACAGATATAACACTGAAGCTTTCTTT. Translation: CASRPDRYNTEAFF.

This clone has only a few counts. The V and J genes are TRBV29-1 and TRBJ2-1, with TRBD1 matching 9 bases. V shed 6 bases and J 7 bases; nucleotides not matched to a gene: 7. Germline V gives CDR1 SQVTM, CDR2 ANQGSEA. The CDR3 is made up of 13 amino acids. This CDR3 is CSVGQGRGNEQFF. The CDR3 DNA follows: TGCAGCGTGGGACAGGGTAGGGGGAATGAGCAGTTCTTC.

This clone was found once. The CDR3 loop reads CASSPGRSGYGYTF. In DNA form, the CDR3 reads TGTGCCAGCTCACCAGGCAGGTCGGGCTATGGCTACACCTTC. The rearrangement joins TRBV18 to TRBJ1-2; D remains unclear. The germline CDR1 and CDR2 sequences are KGHSH and LQKENI. Trimming removed 2 bases from V and 4 bases from J, with 11 bases in between. The CDR3 extends over 14 amino acids.

The CDR3 spells CASNIAGGGKTQYF. CDR3 nucleotide sequence: TGTGCCAGCAACATAGCGGGAGGAGGGAAGACCCAGTACTTC. This chain joins TRBV7-2 and TRBJ2-5; the match to TRBD2 covers 10 bases. CDR3 size: 14 residues. After removal of 7 bases from V and 6 bases from J, the junction contained 8 bases not matched to a gene. Germline V CDR1 and CDR2: SGHTA, FQGNSA.

About this clone itself: Germline and junction disagree at one end, which may indicate a read error. The CDR3 DNA reads TGTGCCAGCAGCCCCGGACGGAACCTTATGCACTTC. Its protein is CASSPGRNLMHF. The chain is built from TRBV27 and TRBJ2-7; D unresolved. Germline CDR1 is MNHEY and CDR2 is SMNVEV (reference sequence). The CDR3 contains 12 residues.

The V and J genes are TRBV7-3 and TRBJ2-3; D ambiguous. The CDR3 runs 15 residues. The germline V gene encodes CDR1 SGHTA and CDR2 FQGTGA. V was cut by 5 bases and J by 1 base, with 13 bases left in between. The CDR3, as DNA: TGTGCCAGCAGCCGTAGAGACGGACGCACAGATACGCAGTATTTT. Its protein is CASSRRDGRTDTQYF.

This chain connects TRBV2 to TRBJ2-3, with TRBD2 matching over 16 bases. V was clipped by 2 bases and J by 10 bases; unmatched bases: 6. The CDR3 length is 16 residues. Germline assignment: CDR1 SNHLY and CDR2 FYNNEI. The CDR3 region is CASSELGLAGGRAQYF. In DNA form, the CDR3 reads TGTGCCAGCAGTGAATTGGGACTAGCGGGAGGGAGGGCGCAGTATTTT.